This T cell receptor (beta chain) was found in a study of T cell responses to AZD1222 COVID-19 vaccine. The CDR3 is 15 amino acids. Per the germline V gene, CDR1 is SGHRS and CDR2 is YFSETQ. V lost 0 bases, J lost 8 bases, and 5 bases stayed unmatched. Study findings and constraints: Most donors were white British and more were female, and clonal diversity was possibly underestimated.

A remark on this clone: Its specificity is not known.

Here immunoSEQ multiplex PCR was the method, and the copy in TCRdb shows in-frame clones only, minus some. This sample has about 170,000 clones, with 80% to 95% found just once. Sequences were derived from peripheral blood, sampled on day 0 of AZD1222 vaccination. J is TRBJ1-4 and V is TRBV5-1, with 9 nucleotides matching TRBD1. This sequence originates from an adult in good health. CDR3 protein: CASSLGGTGQEKLFF. The CDR3 DNA is TGCGCCAGCAGCTTGGGTGGGACAGGGCAGGAAAAACTGTTTTTT. The entire variable domain, with the rest obtained from reference TRBV5-1 and TRBJ1-4, is as follows: KAGVTQTPRYLIKTRGQQVTLSCSPISGHRSVSWYQQTPGQGLQFLFEYFSETQRNKGNFPGRFSGRQFSNSRSEMNVSTLELGDSALYLCASSLGGTGQEKLFFGSGTQLSVL.